The entry below gives a single T cell receptor beta chain sequence along with its context. Its cognate antigen is unknown. This record comes from a study of response to subunit inactivated influenza vaccine. Deletions cut 4 bases from V and 8 bases from J, with 9 bases between. The length of the CDR3 is 11 residues. Germline CDR1 is GTSNPN and CDR2 is SVGIG (reference sequence). One entry per CDR3 protein results from TCRdb running MiXCR on the RT-PCR reads. The repertoire holds roughly 500,000 distinct CDR3 sequences, about 15% seen once, with 2.5% to 3.5% in the top ten. Broader study findings: Authors suggested each seasonal influenza vaccination recruits few new T cells.

The sequence came from a man between 50 and 75 years old who received an inactivated influenza vaccine. The chain links TRBV30 to TRBJ1-3; no clear D. This material consisted of CD4+ T cells sorted from PBMCs, taken roughly 24 months after vaccination. CDR3 nucleotide sequence: TGTGCCTGGACTTTAGAGGACACCATATATTTT. Encoded protein: CAWTLEDTIYF. The whole variable domain, remainder taken from reference TRBV30 and TRBJ1-3, is SQTIHQWPATLVQPVGSPLSLECTVEGTSNPNLYWYRQAAGRGLQLLFYSVGIGQISSEVPQNLSASRPQDRQFILSSKKLLLSDSGFYLCAWTLEDTIYFGEGSWLTVV.